Shown below are 3 T cell receptor beta chains from a single sample sequenced in a study of OX40 agonist ivuxolimab in advanced cancers. Sequenced by immunoSEQ multiplex PCR; TCRdb stores in-frame clones only, minus some. The profile shows roughly 90,000 clones, about 85% of them singletons. The sequenced sample was CD4+ or CD8+ T cells sorted from blood, obtained in a trial of the OX40 agonist ivuxolimab. The receptors stem from an adult with an advanced solid tumor such as melanoma, head and neck, liver or kidney cancer.

The chain is built from TRBV11-1 and TRBJ1-2; tentative D call: TRBD1 (6 bases). Per germline, CDR1 SGHAT and CDR2 FQDESV (reference sequence). The CDR3 runs 18 residues. Trimming shortened V by 7 bases and J by 4 bases, and 28 bases separated the two germline ends. Written as DNA, the CDR3 is TGTGCCAGCACCAAAAAGAGCATAACAGGGAAGGGGCCCTATGGCTACACCTTC. Its translation: CASTKKSITGKGPYGYTF.

As to this clone: Other DNA sequences from this sample encode an identical CDR3 as well. J is TRBJ2-3 and V is TRBV18; D uncertain. Germline-derived CDR1 and CDR2 are KGHSH and LQKENI. This CDR3 has 12 amino acids. V lost 2 bases, J lost 2 bases, and 2 bases lay in between. CDR3 loop: CASSPSTDTQYF. For the CDR3, the DNA is TGTGCCAGCTCACCATCCACAGATACGCAGTATTTT. The full variable domain, in which reference TRBV18 and TRBJ2-3 provide the parts outside the CDR3, is NAGVMQNPRHLVRRRGQEARLRCSPMKGHSHVYWYRQLPEEGLKFMVYLQKENIIDESGMPKERFSAEFPKEGPSILRIQQVVRGDSAAYFCASSPSTDTQYFGPGTRLTVL.

This chain links TRBV4-1 with TRBJ2-1; 8 bases agree with TRBD2. This CDR3 has 14 residues. Germline CDR1 and CDR2: MGHRA and YSYEKL. V shed 4 bases and J 8 bases; nucleotides not matched to a gene: 7. CDR3 bases: TGCGCCAGCAGCCTCCTTAGCGGGGAGGATGAGCAGTTCTTC. Encoded protein: CASSLLSGEDEQFF.